A single sample gave rise to the 14 T cell receptor beta chains below, sequenced in a study of CD8+CD57+ T cells in acquired aplastic anemia. TCR beta VDJ and CDR3 profiling used genomic DNA as template. TCRdb re-analysed the reads in MiXCR, keeping a single row per CDR3 protein. The profile shows around 250,000 distinct CDR3 sequences, 50% to 70% of them singletons. The specimen sequenced was sorted CD4+, CD8+, or CD8+CD57+ T cells (not recorded which) from PBMCs. These receptors were collected from a human donor with severe aplastic anemia or a healthy control (not recorded which).

The chain joins TRBV10-1 to TRBJ2-7; 9 bases map to TRBD1. CDR3 length: 15 residues. Germline CDR1 reads WNHNN; CDR2 reads SYGVQD (reference sequence). V lost 7 bases to trimming and J lost 3 bases; unmatched junction nucleotides: 10. The CDR3: CASNPGQGSNYEQYF. For the CDR3, the DNA is TGCGCCAGCAATCCGGGACAGGGTTCCAACTACGAGCAGTACTTC.

V gene TRBV10-2 combines with J gene TRBJ2-7; perhaps TRBD2 as D (6 bases). CDR1 and CDR2 (germline): WSHSY, SAAADI. The CDR3 covers 15 residues. Trimming stripped 10 bases from V and 7 bases from J, with 26 bases between. The CDR3 reads CAIRAASAPPNEQYF. The CDR3 DNA reads as TGCGCCATCAGAGCTGCTAGCGCCCCCCCCAATGAGCAGTACTTC.

The genes are TRBV7-6 and TRBJ2-7; 10 bases agree with TRBD1. The CDR3 is made up of 14 amino acids. Germline V lookup: CDR1 SGHVS, CDR2 FNYEAQ. V lost 5 bases and J lost 6; bases outside the gene matches: 7. The DNA for the CDR3 is TGTGCCAGCAGCCAGATCGGACAGGGGGTCGAGCAGTACTTC. Its protein is CASSQIGQGVEQYF.

This clonotype was found many times. The rearrangement joins TRBV30 to TRBJ1-6; TRBD1 matches at 12 bases. Germline V gives CDR1 GTSNPN, CDR2 SVGIG (reference sequence). The CDR3 contains 18 residues. With 1 base clipped from V and 0 bases from J, the junction kept 4 bases outside the gene matches. The CDR3 nucleotides read TGTGCCTGGAGTGGGGGACAGGGGGCGAGCTCCTATAATTCACCCCTCCACTTT. Its protein product is CAWSGGQGASSYNSPLHF.

The chain uses TRBV5-6 and TRBJ1-6; TRBD1 matches 10 bases. The CDR3 covers 15 residues. The germline V gene has CDR1 SGHDT and CDR2 YYEEEE. The J segment lost 6 bases and the V segment lost 4 bases, leaving 4 bases of the junction unmatched. The CDR3 DNA is TGTGCCAGCAGCCCGACAGGGGGCCGTAATTCACCCCTCCACTTT. Its protein product is CASSPTGGRNSPLHF.

The chain carries TRBV20-1 and TRBJ1-1; D possibly corresponds to TRBD1 (6 bases). Germline V gene sequence: CDR1 DFQATT, CDR2 SNEGSKA (reference sequence). The CDR3 totals 14 residues. Trimming removed 3 bases at V and 1 base at J, with 12 bases between. CDR3 sequence (DNA): TGCAGTGCTAGGATGGGGGGCACGAACACTGAAGCTTTCTTT. Translating gives CSARMGGTNTEAFF.

The CDR3 DNA reads as TGTGCCAGCAGTGAGGGGCGATCGTTGTACGAGCAGGGGGCTTGTAATTCACCCCTCCACTTT. Amino acids: CASSEGRSLYEQGACNSPLHF. V gene TRBV2 combines with J gene TRBJ1-6; 8 bases map to TRBD1. V shed 3 bases and J 6 bases; nucleotides not matched to a gene: 22. The CDR3 is 21 amino acids. Germline loops: CDR1 SNHLY, CDR2 FYNNEI. Based on the CDR3 plus reference TRBV2 and TRBJ1-6, the full variable domain is EPEVTQTPSHQVTQMGQEVILRCVPISNHLYFYWYRQILGQKVEFLVSFYNNEISEKSEIFDDQFSVERPDGSNFTLKIRSTKLEDSAMYFCASSEGRSLYEQGACNSPLHFGNGTRLTVT.

This rearrangement joins TRBV14 to TRBJ1-2, with D possibly TRBD1 on 5 matching bases. V was pared by 1 base and J by 5 bases, with 11 bases between. Germline CDR1 and CDR2: SGHDN and FVKESK. The CDR3 contains 14 residues. In DNA form, the CDR3 reads TGTGCCAGCAGCCAAGTTCAAGGGGCATATGGCTACACCTTC. Translating it yields CASSQVQGAYGYTF.

In this sample, this clonotype turned up once. The genes are TRBV9 and TRBJ2-7, with a tentative D call TRBD1 (5 bases). The CDR3 loop spans 12 amino acids. CDR1 SGDLS and CDR2 YYNGEE come from the germline V gene. The V and J ends lost 7 bases and 6 bases respectively, with 14 bases between them. The CDR3 here is CASSQESLEQYF. In DNA form, the CDR3 reads TGTGCCAGCTCACAGGAATCCCTCGAGCAGTACTTC. Filled out from reference TRBV9 and TRBJ2-7, the complete variable domain reads DSGVTQTPKHLITATGQRVTLRCSPRSGDLSVYWYQQSLDQGLQFLIQYYNGEERAKGNILERFSAQQFPDLHSELNLSSLELGDSALYFCASSQESLEQYFGPGTRLTVT.

The sample holds one count of this clonotype. The rearrangement uses TRBV7-9 and TRBJ2-3; 9 bases are a match to TRBD2. From germline, CDR1 is SEHNR and CDR2 FQNEAQ (reference sequence). The CDR3 spans 14 residues. V was clipped by 3 bases and J by 4 bases; unmatched bases: 2. The CDR3 nucleotides are TGTGCCAGCAGCTTTTTAGCGGGGGCAGATACGCAGTATTTT. Translation: CASSFLAGADTQYF.

In this sample, this clonotype turned up many times. The chain is built from TRBV20-1 and TRBJ1-1; 7 bases line up with TRBD1. Per germline, CDR1 DFQATT and CDR2 SNEGSKA (reference sequence). This CDR3 region has 16 residues. Germline trimming cut 4 bases from V and 0 bases from J; bases unmatched to any gene: 11. The CDR3 sequence is CSAKRLGQVMNTEAFF. CDR3 DNA sequence: TGCAGTGCTAAAAGACTCGGACAGGTCATGAACACTGAAGCTTTCTTT.

This chain uses TRBV9 with TRBJ2-1; D unresolved. CDR3 length equals 12 residues. Trimming left V 4 bases short and J 7 bases short, with 9 bases between. CDR1 is SGDLS, CDR2 YYNGEE, per germline. CDR3 DNA: TGTGCCAGCAGCCAACAGATAAATGAGCAGTTCTTC. It specifies CASSQQINEQFF. The whole variable domain, remainder taken from reference TRBV9 and TRBJ2-1, is DSGVTQTPKHLITATGQRVTLRCSPRSGDLSVYWYQQSLDQGLQFLIQYYNGEERAKGNILERFSAQQFPDLHSELNLSSLELGDSALYFCASSQQINEQFFGPGTRLTVL.

A single count supports this clonotype. V usage is TRBV2 and J usage is TRBJ2-5; a possible D gene is TRBD2 (6 bases). V lost 4 bases to trimming and J lost 4 bases, with 10 bases between them. This CDR3 is 13 amino acids long. Germline loops: CDR1 SNHLY, CDR2 FYNNEI. The CDR3 is CASSGLGLETQYF. The DNA of the CDR3 is TGTGCCAGCAGTGGACTAGGGCTAGAGACCCAGTACTTC.

The V and J genes are TRBV2 and TRBJ2-7, with 8 bases lining up with TRBD2. The CDR3 contains 15 residues. V dropped 6 bases and J dropped 2; count of bases not matched to a gene: 9. The germline V gene encodes CDR1 SNHLY and CDR2 FYNNEI. CDR3 nucleotide sequence: TGTGCCAGCAGCAGGAGCACACTAGCGGCCTACGAGCAGTACTTC. Protein sequence: CASSRSTLAAYEQYF.